This TCR beta chain came from a study of regulatory T cells in long-lasting Graves disease. Arm-PCR with iRepertoire HTBI primers amplified the CDR3 regions for these TCR beta libraries. A single record per CDR3 protein comes from TCRdb applying MiXCR to the multiplex PCR reads. Among roughly 530,000 distinct CDR3 sequences listed, around 15% were seen once. This clonotype was counted ten times or more. Its antigen is unidentified. Time point described: newly diagnosed GD, antithyroid drugs for less than 3 months. From RNA extracted from PBMCs, the TCR library was made. Per germline, CDR1 SNHLY and CDR2 FYNNEI. The V and J ends lost 7 bases and 4 bases respectively, with 13 bases between them. The CDR3 length is 13 residues. Study-level results: Persistent Graves' patients showed a TCR diversity that was lower than that of newly diagnosed ones.

This same sample was also taken into another study, of T cells in Graves' hyperthyroidism and ophthalmopathy. As that study records: With the HTBI primer set, the TCR CDR3 went through a first round of RT-PCR.

The chain is built from TRBV2 and TRBJ1-1; D possibly corresponds to TRBD1 (5 bases). The TCR comes from a woman aged 40-60 years with Graves disease. This specimen was peripheral blood mononuclear cells (PBMCs), taken at new diagnosis, from a patient treated with antithyroid drugs. The CDR3 is CASIKTVVTEAFF. In nucleotides, the CDR3 is TGTGCCAGCATTAAGACAGTGGTCACTGAAGCTTTCTTT.